This T cell receptor beta chain was captured in a study of CD8+CD57+ T cells in acquired aplastic anemia. Study in general: DNA per sorted CD4+ or CD8+ sample ranged about 0.17 to 30 ug, averaging about 3 ug. Study results and limitations: Around 27 CD8+ CDR3 sequences occurred in both the patients and the controls. Patients were compared with controls for CD8+ Simpson's diversity, and no significant difference emerged.

The V gene's germline CDR1 is LNHNV and CDR2 YYDKDF (reference sequence). Counting both end residues, the CDR3 totals 24 amino acids. In the case of this clonotype: Its target is not known. It is unclear where the CDR3 begins or ends on the DNA, so no DNA is shown, and the CDR3 is as TCRdb lists it.

Investigators profiled TCR beta VDJ and CDR3 from genomic DNA template. TCRdb analysed the reads with MiXCR anew, one entry per CDR3 protein. Among under 250,000 distinct CDR3 sequences, approximately 65% were seen once, and the ten largest hold under 60%. Those patients picked for sequencing had displayed CD8+CD57+ cell expansion on flow cytometry. Therapy had not been given to patients before blood sampling. The V call is TRBV15, the J call TRBJ2-1; TRBD1, the D gene given by the table, was not confirmed from the DNA. Sequencing used sorted CD4+, CD8+, or CD8+CD57+ T cells (not recorded which) from PBMCs. This receptor was identified in a human donor with aplastic anemia. The chain's CDR3 is CATSSFYICSARGVSGTGNNEQFF.